The 8 T cell receptor beta chains below were found in one sample sequenced in a study of PD-1 blockade in classical Hodgkin lymphoma. Using immunoSEQ multiplex PCR, the repertoire was profiled, and TCRdb retains in-frame clones only, with some absent. This sample has just under 30,000 clones, with 85% found just once. No patient escaped relapse after autologous stem cell transplantation, and brentuximab vedotin exposure varied. CD4+ T cells were purified from thawed PBMCs by magnetic negative selection. The starting material was CD4+ T cells from blood, obtained at baseline. The source of these receptors is a human donor with classical Hodgkin lymphoma.

This clone showed up just once. The rearrangement joins TRBV29-1 to TRBJ2-7; 11 nucleotides align to TRBD2. V trimming: 6 bases; J trimming: 2 bases; junction bases outside the gene matches: 3. CDR1 SQVTM and CDR2 ANQGSEA come from the germline V gene. CDR3 length: 13 residues. The CDR3 bases are TGCAGCGTCCAGGGACTAGCGGCCTACGAGCAGTACTTC. Encoded protein: CSVQGLAAYEQYF.

This clone has only a few counts. The chain uses TRBV28 and TRBJ1-1; D is undetermined. This CDR3 is 12 amino acids long. Germline V gene data show CDR1 as MDHEN and CDR2 as SYDVKM. Deletions cut 5 bases from V and 7 bases from J, with 11 bases between. CDR3 sequence: CASSPRRLEAFF. CDR3 nucleotide sequence: TGTGCCAGCAGTCCCCGAAGACTTGAAGCTTTCTTT.

The chain recombines TRBV30 with TRBJ2-5; D is unresolved. This CDR3 spans 14 amino acids. The V gene lost 2 bases and the J gene lost 4 bases, with 14 bases spanning the gap. Germline V lookup: CDR1 GTSNPN, CDR2 SVGIG (reference sequence). CDR3 loop: CAWSPPTPPETQYF. The CDR3 DNA reads as TGTGCCTGGAGTCCACCGACTCCTCCAGAGACCCAGTACTTC.

This clone was recorded only once. The J gene is TRBJ2-3, the V gene TRBV19, with 8 positions matching TRBD2. This CDR3 region has 14 residues. Trimming removed 6 bases from V and 2 bases from J; junction bases left unmatched: 4. Germline V CDR1 and CDR2: LNHDA, SQIVND (reference sequence). CDR3 nucleotide sequence: TGTGCCAGTAGAGTAGCGGGATCCACAGATACGCAGTATTTT. Translating it yields CASRVAGSTDTQYF.

V gene TRBV5-6 combines with J gene TRBJ2-5; no clear D gene. The CDR3 covers 14 residues. Trimming cost V 0 bases and J 2 bases, with 8 bases left between them. CDR1 is SGHDT, CDR2 YYEEEE, per germline. CDR3 loop: CASSLGQLQETQYF. The CDR3 nucleotides read TGTGCCAGCAGCTTGGGGCAGCTACAAGAGACCCAGTACTTC.

On this clone itself: One end of the junction varies from germline; a read error may be responsible. The chain uses TRBV5-4 and TRBJ1-1; D uncertain. Germline V lookup: CDR1 SGHNT, CDR2 YYREEE (reference sequence). This CDR3 spans 12 amino acids. DNA of the CDR3: TGCGCCAGCAGCCAATTAGGCACTGAAGCTTTCTTT. Protein product: CASSQLGTEAFF.

CDR3 amino acids: CASGLVLGNYGYTF. The CDR3 DNA reads TGTGCTAGTGGTTTGGTACTTGGCAACTATGGCTACACCTTC. This chain uses TRBV12-5 with TRBJ1-2; unclear D gene. Trimming cost V 0 bases and J 2 bases, with 7 bases left between them. The CDR3 consists of 14 residues. CDR1 and CDR2 (germline): LGHNT, FRNRAP.

This clone was seen more than once but under ten times. This sample also contains other DNA sequences that code for the same CDR3. The chain uses TRBV2 and TRBJ1-1; TRBD1 is a possible D gene (6 bases). V shed 4 bases and J shed 4 bases, with 13 bases lying between them. This CDR3 has 14 amino acids. Germline V gives CDR1 SNHLY, CDR2 FYNNEI. CDR3 sequence: CASSVQGGSTEAFF. CDR3 sequence (DNA): TGTGCCAGCAGTGTACAGGGAGGGAGCACTGAAGCTTTCTTT.